This record concerns one T cell receptor beta chain sequence. The data were taken from a study of cytomegalovirus exposure and HLA in healthy donors. Study background: The study placed less than 90% of its 398 genotyped donors in the Caucasian-associated ancestry cluster.

Vbeta (60) and Jbeta (13) primers were used in the PCR. Clones were read by immunoSEQ multiplex PCR, and TCRdb kept only the in-frame ones, dropping some. Its listing shows about 48,000 clones. Per germline, CDR1 SGHNT and CDR2 YYREEE (reference sequence). The CDR3 runs 11 residues. Trimming stripped 3 bases from V and 2 bases from J, with 3 bases between. The rearrangement uses TRBV5-4 and TRBJ2-7; D remains unclear. Sample: PBMCs. The TCR sequence derives from a male donor in good health and CMV-seropositive. Written as DNA, the CDR3 is TGTGCCAGCAGCTCAACCTACGAGCAGTACTTC. It is translated as CASSSTYEQYF. The full variable domain, rest sourced from reference TRBV5-4 and TRBJ2-7, is ETGVTQSPTHLIKTRGQQVTLRCSSQSGHNTVSWYQQALGQGPQFIFQYYREEENGRGNFPPRFSGLQFPNYSSELNVNALELDDSALYLCASSSTYEQYFGPGTRLTVT.